This T cell receptor (beta chain) appears in the sequencing data of a study of T cell responses to AZD1222 COVID-19 vaccine. Study-wide results and caveats: Donors were largely white British and mainly female; clonal diversity was possibly underestimated. Regions 160-218 and 743-854 dominated among vaccine-associated CD4 TCRs spanning spike. When two AZD1222 doses had been given, Spike-specific TCR breadth and depth rose. It was only five to seven AZD1222 recipients who were seropositive at baseline.

Sequenced by immunoSEQ multiplex PCR; TCRdb stores in-frame clones only, minus some. The table shows around 50,000 clones, with 84% occurring only once. CDR1 and CDR2 from the germline V gene are SGHTS and YDEGEE. The CDR3 consists of 13 residues. V was shortened by 0 bases and J by 3 bases, with 7 bases between the two germline ends. Worth noting for this clone: Its matching antigen is unknown.

The V and J genes are TRBV5-8 and TRBJ2-7; unclear D gene. The sequence was obtained from an adult in good health. Sequencing was performed on peripheral blood, taken on day 0 of AZD1222 vaccination. The CDR3 loop reads CASSLALGYEQYF. The DNA for the CDR3 is TGTGCCAGCAGCTTGGCCCTGGGCTACGAGCAGTACTTC.